The 14 T cell receptor beta chains below come from one sample, sequenced in a study of T cells after yellow fever vaccination (dated by TCRdb to about 2019). This specimen's treatment or condition label, per the study, means: live attenuated yellow fever vaccine strain. The library was obtained by 5' RACE. Reads for this sample came from an Illumina HiSeq 2500. The public sequencing data were trimmed at Q25 with fastp and processed into clonotypes with MiXCR by TCRdb, which kept only in-frame beta chains. Rows are unified per CDR3 protein, each entry keeping the most common DNA and genes. Counted in this sample were 35,000 to 55,000 distinct CDR3 sequences; almost 7% of them appeared once. Jointly, the top ten make up 15% of the sample. Sequencing was performed on CD8+ T cells not binding an NS4B(214-222) dextramer, sorted from PBMCs, taken 45 days after the yellow fever booster vaccination. In the paper's terms, the cell subset or site label means: NS4B epitope dextramer-negative CD8 T cells. These receptors originate from a man aged 25-40 years who received the YFV17D yellow fever vaccine.

At least ten counts were recorded for this clonotype. This chain uses TRBV7-6 with TRBJ2-1; 11 nucleotides line up with TRBD1. V shed 0 bases, J shed 5 bases, and the junction held 3 bases outside the gene matches. This CDR3 has 16 amino acids. Per germline, CDR1 SGHVS and CDR2 FNYEAQ. CDR3 amino acids: CASSLAGQGAHNEQFF. The CDR3 DNA is TGTGCCAGCAGCTTAGCCGGACAGGGGGCCCACAATGAGCAGTTCTTC.

This clonotype was seen repeatedly, ten times or more. V usage is TRBV4-2 and J usage is TRBJ2-1, with 10 bases aligning to TRBD2. Trimming at V came to 1 base and at J to 3 bases, leaving 3 bases not matched to a gene. The length of the CDR3 is 16 residues. Germline V gene lookup returns CDR1 LGHNA and CDR2 YNFKEQ. The CDR3, as DNA: TGTGCCAGCAGCCAAGCCCTAGCGGGGGTCTACAATGAGCAGTTCTTC. Translated, it gives CASSQALAGVYNEQFF.

This clonotype occurred many times. The chain has TRBV2 and TRBJ2-7, with 9 positions matching TRBD1. Germline assignment: CDR1 SNHLY and CDR2 FYNNEI. J lost 3 bases, V lost 9 bases, and 12 bases had no gene match. The CDR3 has 15 amino acids. This chain's CDR3 is CASLLPQGAYYEQYF. Here the CDR3 DNA reads TGTGCCAGTCTATTGCCACAGGGGGCGTACTACGAGCAGTACTTC.

Ten or more counts support this clonotype. The chain carries TRBV5-1 and TRBJ2-7; D might be TRBD2 (6 bases). The CDR3 runs to 13 residues. Deletions cut 2 bases from V and 4 bases from J, with 10 bases between. The V gene's germline CDR1 is SGHRS and CDR2 YFSETQ. The CDR3 sequence is CASSFGLNYEQYF. CDR3 bases: TGCGCCAGCAGCTTTGGACTAAATTACGAGCAGTACTTC.

The V and J genes are TRBV4-2 and TRBJ2-1; 10 bases are shared with TRBD1. The CDR3 sequence is 17 residues long. The V and J ends lost 1 base and 3 bases, in that order; junction bases with no gene match: 6. Looked up from germline, CDR1 is LGHNA and CDR2 is YNFKEQ. The CDR3 here is CASSQGARDRGYNEQFF. As DNA, the CDR3 is TGTGCCAGCAGCCAAGGGGCGCGGGACAGGGGCTACAATGAGCAGTTCTTC.

In its sample, this clonotype was seen many times. The gene calls are TRBV7-2 and TRBJ2-2; D is uncertain. This CDR3 has 13 residues. Germline-derived CDR1 and CDR2 are SGHTA and FQGNSA. V was clipped by 4 bases and J by 7 bases, with 10 bases between them. The CDR3 is CASSSPPNGELFF. In nucleotides, the CDR3 is TGTGCCAGCAGCTCCCCCCCCAACGGGGAGCTGTTTTTT.

This clonotype has a handful of counts. The chain combines TRBV20-1 with TRBJ2-5; 9 nucleotides line up with TRBD1. CDR1 is DFQATT, CDR2 SNEGSKA, per germline (reference sequence). With 5 bases clipped from V and 1 base from J, the junction kept 11 bases outside the gene matches. CDR3 length: 16 amino acids. The CDR3 DNA reads as TGCAGTGCTGGACGACAGGGGGACCCCAGCCAAGAGACCCAGTACTTC. Residues: CSAGRQGDPSQETQYF.

This clonotype was picked up a small number of times. This chain connects TRBV20-1 to TRBJ2-7; D is unclear. The CDR3 runs 12 residues. CDR1 is DFQATT, CDR2 SNEGSKA, per germline (reference sequence). Trimming removed 0 bases from V and 4 bases from J, with 7 bases in between. The CDR3 loop reads CSARDEKYEQYF. The CDR3 nucleotides are TGCAGTGCTAGAGACGAGAAATACGAGCAGTACTTC.

This clonotype was counted between two and nine times. The gene calls are TRBV7-2 and TRBJ1-2; TRBD1 agrees at 7 bases. Germline trimming cut 3 bases from V and 8 bases from J; bases unmatched to any gene: 9. The CDR3 totals 14 residues. The germline V gene has CDR1 SGHTA and CDR2 FQGNSA. The CDR3 protein is CASSFAGGPEGYTF. The CDR3 region has the DNA TGTGCCAGCAGCTTTGCAGGGGGGCCTGAGGGCTACACCTTC.

The table lists this clonotype with many counts. This chain uses TRBV3-1 with TRBJ2-5; 12 bases match TRBD1. V lost 1 base, J lost 0 bases, and 15 bases stayed unmatched. This CDR3 has 21 residues. The V gene's germline CDR1 is LGHDT and CDR2 YNNKEL (reference sequence). The CDR3 DNA reads TGTGCCAGCAGCCAAGTTTGGGACAGGGGGCCCCAGCAGAGAGACCAAGAGACCCAGTACTTC. Amino acids: CASSQVWDRGPQQRDQETQYF.

This clonotype appeared many times. The chain combines TRBV2 with TRBJ1-5; no definite D call. V was shortened by 8 bases and J by 6 bases, with 14 bases between the two germline ends. The germline CDR1 and CDR2 sequences are SNHLY and FYNNEI. There are 13 residues in the CDR3. The CDR3 DNA is TGTGCCAGCCTAGTGAAAACGGGTCAGCCCCAGCATTTT. This gives the protein CASLVKTGQPQHF.

The sample holds a few counts of this clonotype. The chain couples TRBV6-2 or TRBV6-3 to TRBJ1-5, with a possible D match to TRBD1 (5 bases). CDR3 length: 17 amino acids. V was pared by 2 bases and J by 3 bases, with 17 bases between. Germline V lookup: CDR1 MNHEY, CDR2 SVGEGT. The CDR3: CASSYPMGELFNQPQHF. Written as DNA, the CDR3 is TGTGCCAGCAGTTACCCTATGGGGGAACTATTCAATCAGCCCCAGCATTTT.

This clonotype came up many times. The genes are TRBV4-2 and TRBJ1-1; D perhaps matches TRBD1 (5 bases). The germline gives CDR1 LGHNA, CDR2 YNFKEQ. This CDR3 is built from 17 residues. Deletions cut 1 base from V and 3 bases from J, with 18 bases between. For the CDR3, the DNA is TGTGCCAGCAGCCAAGGAGACCTTCAGGGTCGGGACACTGAAGCTTTCTTT. Its protein is CASSQGDLQGRDTEAFF.

This chain connects TRBV13 to TRBJ2-7; TRBD1 agrees at 10 bases. Unmatched junction bases numbered 6, after V lost 4 bases and J lost 6 bases. Germline CDR1 and CDR2: PRHDT and FYEKMQ (reference sequence). The CDR3 is made up of 14 amino acids. The CDR3 loop reads CASSYGQGGIEQYF. The CDR3 DNA is TGTGCCAGCAGCTATGGACAGGGGGGTATCGAGCAGTACTTC. The complete variable domain, with remaining parts taken from reference TRBV13 and TRBJ2-7, reads AAGVIQSPRHLIKEKRETATLKCYPIPRHDTVYWYQQGPGQDPQFLISFYEKMQSDKGSIPDRFSAQQFSDYHSELNMSSLELGDSALYFCASSYGQGGIEQYFGPGTRLTVT.